These 26 T cell receptor beta chains share one sample of origin, sequenced in a study of blood T cell repertoires in COVID-19. Method: immunoSEQ multiplex PCR; TCRdb's copy keeps in-frame clones and lacks some. The repertoire holds roughly 96,000 clones, with 75% to 85% as singletons. The source material was peripheral blood. The receptors derive from a man aged 55 to 69 with acute or convalescent COVID-19.

V is TRBV19 and J is TRBJ1-2; D ambiguous. V lost 3 bases to trimming and J lost 5 bases, with 13 bases between them. The germline V gene has CDR1 LNHDA and CDR2 SQIVND (reference sequence). The CDR3 runs 14 residues. The CDR3 here is CASSIPRGKYGYTF. CDR3 bases: TGTGCCAGTAGTATCCCGCGAGGGAAATATGGCTACACCTTC.

The CDR3 is CASSPTVGDTQYF. The CDR3 DNA is TGTGCCAGCAGCCCGACTGTGGGAGATACGCAGTATTTT. The V call is TRBV7-9, the J call TRBJ2-3; no reliable D call. The CDR3 sequence is 13 residues long. Germline-derived CDR1 and CDR2 are SEHNR and FQNEAQ (reference sequence). Trimming removed 5 bases from V and 5 bases from J, with 11 bases in between.

The chain uses TRBV19 and TRBJ2-5; 7 bases are shared with TRBD2. CDR3 length: 13 amino acids. The germline V gene encodes CDR1 LNHDA and CDR2 SQIVND (reference sequence). V was pared by 6 bases and J by 4 bases, with 5 bases of the junction left unmatched. In DNA, the CDR3 is TGTGCCAGTAGGGAGCGGGGACTAGAGACCCAGTACTTC. Its protein product is CASRERGLETQYF. The complete variable domain, with remaining parts taken from reference TRBV19 and TRBJ2-5, reads DGGITQSPKYLFRKEGQNVTLSCEQNLNHDAMYWYRQDPGQGLRLIYYSQIVNDFQKGDIAEGYSVSREKKESFPLTVTSAQKNPTAFYLCASRERGLETQYFGPGTRLLVL.

V and J are TRBV6-5 and TRBJ1-1; D may be TRBD1 (6 bases). The germline gives CDR1 MNHEY, CDR2 SVGAGI. The length of the CDR3 is 14 residues. V was clipped by 6 bases and J by 1 base, with 12 bases between them. The CDR3 bases are TGTGCCAGCAGCCGTGGGGGCCCGAACACTGAAGCTTTCTTT. Translated, it gives CASSRGGPNTEAFF.

V is TRBV30 and J is TRBJ2-2; 9 nucleotides line up with TRBD2. The CDR3 has 13 amino acids. The germline CDR1 and CDR2 sequences are GTSNPN and SVGIG (reference sequence). V dropped 4 bases and J dropped 5; count of bases not matched to a gene: 2. The CDR3, as DNA: TGTGCCTGGAATGCGGGAGGGACCGGGGAGCTGTTTTTT. Amino acids: CAWNAGGTGELFF.

The rearrangement joins TRBV6-5 to TRBJ1-5, with 7 positions matching TRBD1. J lost 3 bases, V lost 4 bases, and 6 bases had no gene match. This CDR3 spans 15 amino acids. The germline V gene encodes CDR1 MNHEY and CDR2 SVGAGI. The CDR3, as DNA: TGTGCCAGCAGTTTACGACAGGGAGACAATCAGCCCCAGCATTTT. It is translated as CASSLRQGDNQPQHF.

The chain uses TRBV21-1 and TRBJ2-7; the D call of TRBD1 is as the table states it, not checked on the DNA. TRBV21-1 is marked as a pseudogene. CDR3 length equals 16 residues. In DNA form, the CDR3 reads TGTGCCAGCAGCCCACCGGGACAGGGGATTCAGTACGAGCAGTACGTC. This codes for CASSPPGQGIQYEQYV.

The CDR3 nucleotides read TGCGCCAGCAGCCCCGCTAGCGGGGGGGCCAATGAGCAGTTCTTC. As protein: CASSPASGGANEQFF. The chain links TRBV4-1 to TRBJ2-1; 12 nucleotides match TRBD2. This CDR3 is 15 amino acids long. After removal of 4 bases from V and 6 bases from J, the junction contained 4 bases not matched to a gene. Germline loops: CDR1 MGHRA, CDR2 YSYEKL.

This clone occurred many times. V is TRBV7-8 and J is TRBJ2-7; D ambiguous. Trimming left V 3 bases short and J 0 bases short, with 9 bases between. The germline CDR1 and CDR2 sequences are SGHVS and FQNEAQ. This CDR3 is built from 14 residues. CDR3 sequence reads: CASSFHPGSYEQYF. CDR3 bases: TGTGCCAGCAGCTTCCATCCCGGCTCCTACGAGCAGTACTTC.

This chain joins TRBV9 and TRBJ1-5, with TRBD1 as a possible D gene (5 bases). Germline V gene sequence: CDR1 SGDLS, CDR2 YYNGEE. The CDR3 covers 13 residues. V was cut by 1 base and J by 9 bases, with 11 bases left in between. DNA for the CDR3: TGTGCCAGCAGCGTACGACCTACAGGGCCCCAGCATTTT. It specifies CASSVRPTGPQHF.

The chain joins TRBV7-8 to TRBJ2-3; 10 nucleotides align to TRBD2. The ends lost 10 bases at V and 3 bases at J; junction bases unmatched: 10. Germline CDR1 reads SGHVS; CDR2 reads FQNEAQ. This CDR3 comprises 15 residues. Written as DNA, the CDR3 is TGTGCCACCTCTCAACTAGCGGGAACGACAGATACGCAGTATTTT. Encoded protein: CATSQLAGTTDTQYF.

This chain connects TRBV6-2 or TRBV6-3 to TRBJ2-3, with TRBD2 matching over 12 bases. J lost 4 bases, V lost 2 bases, and 7 bases had no gene match. The CDR3 has 17 residues. Germline lookup yields CDR1 MNHEY and CDR2 SVGEGT. The CDR3 DNA reads as TGTGCCAGCAGTTACGTCCTAGCGGGAGGGCCCTCAGATACGCAGTATTTT. The encoded protein is CASSYVLAGGPSDTQYF.

The genes are TRBV14 and TRBJ1-6, with D tentatively TRBD1 (6 bases). The CDR3 covers 15 residues. Germline V gene lookup returns CDR1 SGHDN and CDR2 FVKESK. V shed 0 bases and J shed 8 bases, with 11 bases lying between them. The CDR3 DNA follows: TGTGCCAGCAGCCAAGATCCAGGGGTTGATTCACCCCTCCACTTT. As protein: CASSQDPGVDSPLHF.

Notes on this clone: Other nucleotide sequences in the sample specify the same CDR3. The chain has TRBV6-2 or TRBV6-3 and TRBJ2-7, with a possible D match to TRBD2 (5 bases). Trimming stripped 0 bases from V and 0 bases from J, with 9 bases between. The CDR3 totals 15 residues. Germline CDR1 reads MNHEY; CDR2 reads SVGEGT. CDR3 loop: CASSYSRAASYEQYV. The CDR3 nucleotides read TGTGCCAGCAGTTACTCGCGGGCAGCCTCCTACGAGCAGTACGTC.

The chain carries TRBV5-8 and TRBJ2-2; D possibly corresponds to TRBD1 (6 bases). Germline values: CDR1 SGHTS, CDR2 YDEGEE. The CDR3 length is 15 residues. V lost 1 base to trimming and J lost 6 bases, with 13 bases between them. The DNA of the CDR3 is TGTGCCAGCAGCTTGTTAGGGGGAGCCTCCGGGGAGCTGTTTTTT. Its protein product is CASSLLGGASGELFF.

The chain uses TRBV27 and TRBJ1-2, with a weak D call TRBD1 (6 bases). The germline gives CDR1 MNHEY, CDR2 SMNVEV (reference sequence). V lost 3 bases and J lost 7, with 12 bases in between. CDR3 length equals 13 residues. The CDR3 coding sequence is TGTGCCAGCAGTTTTCTACAGGGCTCTGGCTACACCTTC. This codes for CASSFLQGSGYTF.

The rearrangement links TRBV19 to TRBJ2-6; 7 bases are shared with TRBD1. The CDR3 spans 14 residues. V trimming: 6 bases; J trimming: 2 bases; junction bases outside the gene matches: 1. Per the germline V gene, CDR1 is LNHDA and CDR2 is SQIVND (reference sequence). CDR3 sequence reads: CASRTGAGANVLTF. In DNA, the CDR3 is TGTGCCAGTAGAACAGGGGCTGGGGCCAACGTCCTGACTTTC.

V and J are TRBV30 and TRBJ1-3; 10 bases fit TRBD1. Germline CDR1 is GTSNPN and CDR2 is SVGIG (reference sequence). The CDR3 extends over 13 amino acids. J was trimmed by 7 bases and V by 4 bases; bases with no gene match: 4. The CDR3 sequence is CAWTGQGSNTIYF. CDR3 DNA: TGTGCCTGGACGGGACAGGGGTCCAACACCATATATTTT.

The chain uses TRBV30 and TRBJ2-7; 8 bases align to TRBD2. The V segment lost 1 base and the J segment 1 base; nucleotides outside the gene matches: 3. Germline lookup yields CDR1 GTSNPN and CDR2 SVGIG (reference sequence). The CDR3 is 14 residues long. As DNA, the CDR3 is TGTGCCTGGAGTGCGGCGGGAGGTTCCTACGAGCAGTACGTC. It yields the protein CAWSAAGGSYEQYV.

The DNA of the CDR3 is TGCAGCGTTGAGAGCCTACAGGGTGGTGAGCAGTTCTTC. It encodes CSVESLQGGEQFF. This chain uses TRBV29-1 with TRBJ2-1; perhaps TRBD1 as D (6 bases). CDR3 length equals 13 residues. V was clipped by 3 bases and J by 9 bases, with 15 bases between them. Per the germline V gene, CDR1 is SQVTM and CDR2 is ANQGSEA.

The chain uses TRBV30 and TRBJ1-3; D gene ambiguous. Germline V lookup: CDR1 GTSNPN, CDR2 SVGIG (reference sequence). This CDR3 is 14 amino acids long. V lost 1 base and J 0 bases, leaving 7 bases between the germline ends. The CDR3 nucleotides are TGTGCCTGGAGTGGCGGCAACTCTGGAAACACCATATATTTT. It yields the protein CAWSGGNSGNTIYF.

The CDR3 coding sequence is TGTGCCAGCAACGAAGACGGACATGCTGAAAAACTGTTTTTT. Amino acids: CASNEDGHAEKLFF. J is TRBJ1-4 and V is TRBV25-1; TRBD1 might be the D (5 bases). The CDR3 is made up of 14 amino acids. Germline CDR1 MGHDK, CDR2 SYGVNS. The ends were cut back, 7 bases at V and 7 bases at J, with 16 bases in the middle.

V and J are TRBV27 and TRBJ1-1; weak D call: TRBD1 (5 bases). The V end was cut by 2 bases, the J end by 1 base, with 11 bases between. The germline V gene encodes CDR1 MNHEY and CDR2 SMNVEV (reference sequence). The CDR3 runs to 15 residues. In DNA, the CDR3 is TGTGCCAGCAGTTTACGAGGCGGGGGGAACACTGAAGCTTTCTTT. Amino acid sequence: CASSLRGGGNTEAFF.

This chain links TRBV18 with TRBJ1-1, with 12 bases lining up with TRBD1. After removal of 2 bases from V and 4 bases from J, the junction contained 2 bases not matched to a gene. The CDR3 contains 15 residues. Per the germline V gene, CDR1 is KGHSH and CDR2 is LQKENI. The CDR3 DNA sequence: TGTGCCAGCTCACCAGGGACAGGGGGCACCACTGAAGCTTTCTTT. As protein: CASSPGTGGTTEAFF.

V gene TRBV2 combines with J gene TRBJ2-7, with D tentatively TRBD1 (6 bases). This CDR3 contains 15 residues. Trimming took 7 bases from V and 6 from J, leaving 22 bases between them. Per germline, CDR1 SNHLY and CDR2 FYNNEI. This chain's CDR3 is CASKFEQGAQSEQYF. CDR3 bases: TGTGCCAGCAAATTTGAACAGGGTGCCCAGTCCGAGCAGTACTTC.

The rearrangement links TRBV14 to TRBJ1-2; D unclear. This CDR3 contains 13 residues. The V gene's germline CDR1 is SGHDN and CDR2 FVKESK. Deletions cut 4 bases from V and 3 bases from J, with 9 bases between. CDR3: CASSRYRDYGYTF. CDR3 bases: TGTGCCAGCAGCCGCTATCGGGACTATGGCTACACCTTC.